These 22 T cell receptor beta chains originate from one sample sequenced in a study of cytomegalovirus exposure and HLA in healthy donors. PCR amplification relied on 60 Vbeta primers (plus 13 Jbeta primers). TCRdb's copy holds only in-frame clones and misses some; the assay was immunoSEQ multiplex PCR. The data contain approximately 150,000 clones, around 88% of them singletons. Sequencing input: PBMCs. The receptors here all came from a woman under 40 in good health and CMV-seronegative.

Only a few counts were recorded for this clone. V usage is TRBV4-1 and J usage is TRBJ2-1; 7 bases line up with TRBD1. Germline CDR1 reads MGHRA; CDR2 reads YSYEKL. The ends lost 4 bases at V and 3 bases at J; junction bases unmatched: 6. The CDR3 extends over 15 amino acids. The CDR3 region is CASSRLAGGYNEQFF. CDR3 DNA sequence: TGCGCCAGCAGCCGCTTGGCAGGGGGCTACAATGAGCAGTTCTTC.

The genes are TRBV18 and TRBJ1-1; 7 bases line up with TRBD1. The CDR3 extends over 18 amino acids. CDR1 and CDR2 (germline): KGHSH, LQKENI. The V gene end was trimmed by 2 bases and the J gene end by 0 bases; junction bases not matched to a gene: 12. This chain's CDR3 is CASSPKGAVWGMNTEAFF. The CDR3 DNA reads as TGTGCCAGCTCACCAAAGGGGGCAGTATGGGGGATGAACACTGAAGCTTTCTTT.

CDR3 loop: CSVAWTSTDTQYF. In DNA form, the CDR3 reads TGCAGCGTTGCCTGGACAAGCACAGATACGCAGTATTTT. The genes are TRBV29-1 and TRBJ2-3, with D possibly TRBD1 on 5 matching bases. V was clipped by 4 bases and J by 0 bases, with 8 bases between them. CDR1 and CDR2 from the germline V gene are SQVTM and ANQGSEA. This CDR3 is built from 13 residues.

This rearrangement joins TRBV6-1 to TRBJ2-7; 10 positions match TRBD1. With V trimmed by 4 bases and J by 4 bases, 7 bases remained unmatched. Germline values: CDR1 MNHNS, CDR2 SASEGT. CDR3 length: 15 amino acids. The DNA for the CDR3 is TGTGCCAGCAGTGGGGGACAGGGGATCTATTACGAGCAGTACTTC. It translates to CASSGGQGIYYEQYF.

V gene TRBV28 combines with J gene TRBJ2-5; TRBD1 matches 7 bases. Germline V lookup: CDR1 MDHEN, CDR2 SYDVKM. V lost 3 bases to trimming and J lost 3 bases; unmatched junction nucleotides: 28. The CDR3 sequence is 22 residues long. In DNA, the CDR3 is TGTGCCAGCAGTTTTCCTGGGGACAGCAATGCGGACCCCCAGGCCCAGGAAGAGACCCAGTACTTC. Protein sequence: CASSFPGDSNADPQAQEETQYF. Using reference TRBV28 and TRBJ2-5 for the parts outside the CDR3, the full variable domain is DVKVTQSSRYLVKRTGEKVFLECVQDMDHENMFWYRQDPGLGLRLIYFSYDVKMKEKGDIPEGYSVSREKKERFSLILESASTNQTSMYLCASSFPGDSNADPQAQEETQYFGPGTRLLVL.

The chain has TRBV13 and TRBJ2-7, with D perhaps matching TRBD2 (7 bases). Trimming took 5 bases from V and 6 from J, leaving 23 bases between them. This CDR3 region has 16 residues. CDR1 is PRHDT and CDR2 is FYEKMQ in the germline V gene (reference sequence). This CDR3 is CASSTRGGGHGTEQYF. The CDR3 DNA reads TGTGCCAGCAGCACCCGGGGAGGGGGGCATGGAACCGAGCAGTACTTC.

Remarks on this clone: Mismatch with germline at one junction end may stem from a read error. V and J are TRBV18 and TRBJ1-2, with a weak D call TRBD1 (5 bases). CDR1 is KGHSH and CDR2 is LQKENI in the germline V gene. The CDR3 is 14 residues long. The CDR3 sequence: CVSSPQNRQGGYTF. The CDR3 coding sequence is TGTGTCAGCTCACCGCAGAACAGGCAGGGAGGCTACACCTTC.

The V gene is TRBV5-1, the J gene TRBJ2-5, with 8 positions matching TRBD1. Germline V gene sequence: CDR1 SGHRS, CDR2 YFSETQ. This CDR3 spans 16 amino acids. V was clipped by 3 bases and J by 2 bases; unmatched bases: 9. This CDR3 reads CASSSVTGAAQETQYF. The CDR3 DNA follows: TGCGCCAGCAGCTCCGTGACAGGGGCGGCTCAAGAGACCCAGTACTTC.

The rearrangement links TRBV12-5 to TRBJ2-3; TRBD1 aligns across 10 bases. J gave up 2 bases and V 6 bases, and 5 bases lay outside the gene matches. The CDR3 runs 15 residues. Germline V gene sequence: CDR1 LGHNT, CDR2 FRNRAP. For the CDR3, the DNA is TGTGCTAGTGGCCTCGGGACAGGGGTCACAGATACGCAGTATTTT. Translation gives CASGLGTGVTDTQYF. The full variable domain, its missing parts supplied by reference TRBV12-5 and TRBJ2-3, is DARVTQTPRHKVTEMGQEVTMRCQPILGHNTVFWYRQTMMQGLELLAYFRNRAPLDDSGMPKDRFSAEMPDATLATLKIQPSEPRDSAVYFCASGLGTGVTDTQYFGPGTRLTVL.

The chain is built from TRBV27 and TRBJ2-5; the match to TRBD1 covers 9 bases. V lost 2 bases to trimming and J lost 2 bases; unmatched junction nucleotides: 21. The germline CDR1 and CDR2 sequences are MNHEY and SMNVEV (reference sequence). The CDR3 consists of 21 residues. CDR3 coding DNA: TGTGCCAGCAGTTTAGGGCAGGCGTGGGGGGTGACAGGGGGGGAACAAGAGACCCAGTACTTC. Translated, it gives CASSLGQAWGVTGGEQETQYF.

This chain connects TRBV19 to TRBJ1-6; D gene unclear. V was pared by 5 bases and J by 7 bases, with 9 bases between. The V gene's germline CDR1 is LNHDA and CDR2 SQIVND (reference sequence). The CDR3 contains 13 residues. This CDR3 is CASSGPGNSPLHF. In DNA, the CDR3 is TGTGCCAGTAGTGGTCCGGGAAATTCACCCCTCCACTTT.

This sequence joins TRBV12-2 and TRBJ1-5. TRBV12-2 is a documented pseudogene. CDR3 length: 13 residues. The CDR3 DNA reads TGTGCAAGTCGCTTCCTAAGCAATCAGCCCCAGCATTTT. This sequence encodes CASRFLSNQPQHF.

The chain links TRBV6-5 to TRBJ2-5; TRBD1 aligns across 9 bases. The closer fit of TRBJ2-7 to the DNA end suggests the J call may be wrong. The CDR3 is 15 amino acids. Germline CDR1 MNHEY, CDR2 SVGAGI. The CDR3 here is CASRNTGTGWYEQYF. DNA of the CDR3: TGTGCCAGCAGGAACACCGGGACAGGGTGGTACGAGCAGTACTTC.

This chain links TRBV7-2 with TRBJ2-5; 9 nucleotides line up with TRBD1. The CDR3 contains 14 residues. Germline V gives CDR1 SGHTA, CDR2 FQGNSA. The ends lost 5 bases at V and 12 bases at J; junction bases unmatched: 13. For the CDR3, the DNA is TGTGCCAGCAGCGAAGCACAGGGGGCGCGAGTGAAGTACTTC. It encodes CASSEAQGARVKYF.

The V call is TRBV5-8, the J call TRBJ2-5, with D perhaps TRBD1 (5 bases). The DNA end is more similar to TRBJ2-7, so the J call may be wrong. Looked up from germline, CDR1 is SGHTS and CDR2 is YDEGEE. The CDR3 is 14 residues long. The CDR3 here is CASSPWGRPYEQYF. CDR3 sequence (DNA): TGTGCCAGCAGCCCCTGGGGCAGACCCTACGAGCAGTACTTC.

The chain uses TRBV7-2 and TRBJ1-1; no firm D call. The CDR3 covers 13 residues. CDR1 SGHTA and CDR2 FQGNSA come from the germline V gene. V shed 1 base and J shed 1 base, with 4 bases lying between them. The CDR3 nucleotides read TGTGCCAGCAGCTTAGGCAGGAACACTGAAGCTTTCTTT. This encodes CASSLGRNTEAFF.

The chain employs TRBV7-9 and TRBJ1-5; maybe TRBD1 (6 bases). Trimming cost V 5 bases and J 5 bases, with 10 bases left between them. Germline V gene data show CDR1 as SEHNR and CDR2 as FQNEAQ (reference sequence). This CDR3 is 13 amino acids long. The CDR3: CASSGGGYQPQHF. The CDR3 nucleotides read TGTGCCAGCAGCGGGGGGGGCTATCAGCCCCAGCATTTT. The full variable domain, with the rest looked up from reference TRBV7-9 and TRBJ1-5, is DTGVSQNPRHKITKRGQNVTFRCDPISEHNRLYWYRQTLGQGPEFLTYFQNEAQLEKSRLLSDRFSAERPKGSFSTLEIQRTEQGDSAMYLCASSGGGYQPQHFGDGTRLSIL.

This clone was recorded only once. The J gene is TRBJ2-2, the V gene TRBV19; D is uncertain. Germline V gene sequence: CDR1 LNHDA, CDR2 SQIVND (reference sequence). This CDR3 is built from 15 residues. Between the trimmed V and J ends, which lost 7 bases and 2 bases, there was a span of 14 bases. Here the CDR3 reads CASMLRVLNTGELFF. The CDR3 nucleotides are TGTGCCAGTATGCTCCGGGTTCTAAACACCGGGGAGCTGTTTTTT.

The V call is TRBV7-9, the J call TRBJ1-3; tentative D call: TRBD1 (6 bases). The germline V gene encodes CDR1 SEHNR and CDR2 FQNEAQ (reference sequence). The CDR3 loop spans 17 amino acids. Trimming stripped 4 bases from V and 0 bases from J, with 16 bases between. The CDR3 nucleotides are TGTGCCAGCAGCTCGCGGGGGGCAGCCGTCTCTGGAAACACCATATATTTT. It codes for CASSSRGAAVSGNTIYF.

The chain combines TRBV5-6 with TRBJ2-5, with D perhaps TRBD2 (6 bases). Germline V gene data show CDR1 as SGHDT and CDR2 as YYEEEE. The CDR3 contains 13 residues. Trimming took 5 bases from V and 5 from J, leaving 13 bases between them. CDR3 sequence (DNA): TGTGCCAGCAGGGGGCGGGAACGGGAGACCCAGTACTTC. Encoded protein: CASRGRERETQYF.

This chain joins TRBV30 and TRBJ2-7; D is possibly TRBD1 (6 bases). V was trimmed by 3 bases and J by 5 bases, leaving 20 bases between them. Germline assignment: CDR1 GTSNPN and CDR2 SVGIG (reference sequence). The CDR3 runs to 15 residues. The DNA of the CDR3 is TGTGCCTGGAGCAGGGGCAGCCGGGGAGAAGACGAGCAGTACTTC. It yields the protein CAWSRGSRGEDEQYF. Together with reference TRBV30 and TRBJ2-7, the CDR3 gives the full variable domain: SQTIHQWPATLVQPVGSPLSLECTVEGTSNPNLYWYRQAAGRGLQLLFYSVGIGQISSEVPQNLSASRPQDRQFILSSKKLLLSDSGFYLCAWSRGSRGEDEQYFGPGTRLTVT.

In nucleotides, the CDR3 is TGTGCCATCAGTGAGGGACAGGGCCCAATCAACAATGAGCAGTTCTTC. Its translation: CAISEGQGPINNEQFF. This chain uses TRBV10-3 with TRBJ2-1, with 8 bases that match TRBD1. This CDR3 spans 16 amino acids. Germline trimming cut 2 bases from V and 5 bases from J; bases unmatched to any gene: 8. Germline V gene sequence: CDR1 ENHRY, CDR2 SYGVKD.